This T cell receptor beta chain was captured by sequencing in a study of cytomegalovirus exposure and HLA in healthy donors. Study-level results: Fewer N-insertions (relative to the roughly 630-donor mean) were reportedly seen in an Asian-associated ancestry cluster in a later analysis. Overall, approximately 150 TCR beta chains were annotated as cytomegalovirus-associated. Earlier findings revealed that most TCR beta V segments proved productive either about 90% or about 30% of the time.

About this clone: The antigen is not known.

The PCR ran on 60 Vbeta and 13 Jbeta primers. Original handling: Some 11 million of the about 80 million unique TCR beta chains counted in a later analysis were shared. Clones were sequenced by immunoSEQ multiplex PCR, and TCRdb holds only the in-frame ones, with some missing. D and trimming come from the DNA, and the V and J calls and clone size come from that table. Of 170,000 or so clones in the sample, about three quarters were seen once. The sample was PBMCs. The clonotype comes from a woman aged 55-70 years in good health and CMV-seropositive.

CDR3 nucleotides: TGTGCCAGTTCCACCGACAGGGACACTGAAGCTTTCTTT. It translates to CASSTDRDTEAFF. This sequence joins TRBV2 and TRBJ1-1; TRBD1 agrees at 7 bases. CDR1 and CDR2 (germline): SNHLY, FYNNEI. Trimming cost V 9 bases and J 3 bases; bases outside gene matches: 7. This CDR3 region has 13 residues.